This is a list of T cell receptor beta chains from one sample in a study of blood T cell repertoires in COVID-19. Here immunoSEQ multiplex PCR was the method, and the copy in TCRdb shows in-frame clones only, minus some. The sample carries under 50,000 clones, 80% to 90% recorded once. The sample consisted of peripheral blood. These TCRs come from a man in his forties with active COVID-19. The CDR3 runs from the conserved cysteine through the conserved F or W. A D gene is named only where the DNA matches it firmly.

j_call: TRBJ1-1
d_call: .
v_call: TRBV5-8
cdr3_aa: CASSYFTEAFF
cdr3_nt: TGTGCCAGCAGCTACTTCACTGAAGCTTTCTTT

j_call: TRBJ2-7
d_call: TRBD2
v_call: TRBV5-6
cdr3_aa: CASSWGTSGRYEQYF
cdr3_nt: TGTGCCAGCAGCTGGGGGACTAGCGGGAGGTATGAGCAGTACTTC

j_call: TRBJ2-1
d_call: TRBD2
v_call: TRBV7-3
cdr3_aa: CASSLPAGLDNEQFF
cdr3_nt: TGTGCCAGCAGCCTCCCCGCGGGACTAGACAATGAGCAGTTCTTC

j_call: TRBJ2-5
d_call: .
v_call: TRBV6-5
cdr3_aa: CASSQGTVDWETQYF
cdr3_nt: TGTGCCAGCAGCCAGGGGACGGTAGATTGGGAGACCCAGTACTTC

j_call: TRBJ1-6
d_call: TRBD1
v_call: TRBV28
cdr3_aa: CASSYPGTGLVPLHF
cdr3_nt: TGTGCCAGCAGTTATCCCGGGACAGGCTTGGTTCCCCTCCACTTT

j_call: TRBJ2-7
d_call: TRBD1
v_call: TRBV5-5
cdr3_aa: CASSYPQTGGYEQYF
cdr3_nt: TGTGCCAGCAGCTACCCCCAGACAGGGGGGTACGAGCAGTACTTC

j_call: TRBJ2-7
d_call: .
v_call: TRBV2
cdr3_aa: CAVNRDYEQYF
cdr3_nt: TGTGCCGTCAACAGGGACTACGAGCAGTACTTC

j_call: TRBJ2-7
d_call: .
v_call: TRBV13
cdr3_aa: CASSQGLTYEQYF
cdr3_nt: TGTGCCAGCAGCCAAGGACTAACCTACGAGCAGTACTTC

j_call: TRBJ1-5
d_call: .
v_call: TRBV5-5
cdr3_aa: CASSRAAGAGQPQHF
cdr3_nt: TGTGCCAGCAGCAGAGCGGCGGGCGCGGGTCAGCCCCAGCATTTT

j_call: TRBJ2-2
d_call: .
v_call: TRBV14
cdr3_aa: CASSQFRGTGELFF
cdr3_nt: TGTGCCAGCAGCCAATTCCGGGGAACCGGGGAGCTGTTTTTT